The T cell receptor (beta chain) described here comes from a study of blood T cell repertoires in COVID-19 (dated by TCRdb to 2019 to 2021). Study-wide context: Samples covering the acute and convalescent phases of COVID-19 were provided by collaborators in the United States, Italy and Spain. The material from the prospective study consisted of cDNA or gDNA derived from T cells, B-cell-depleted T cells, or PBMCs. Deeply sampled blood TCRbeta repertoires from subjects exposed to, actively infected with, or recovered from COVID-19 were included in the dataset. The repertoires were released in a freely available public database intended as a resource for research on the immune response to SARS-CoV-2. The samples were drawn from the first 160 participants of the ongoing ImmuneRACE study and from some 1,300 subjects provided by 6 global collaborators. The sample metadata nearly always contained a de-identified subject ID, COVID-19 status, age in years and sex. Where available, HLA class I and class II types were taken from metadata supplied by the sample provider and were not determined by assay-based typing.

In the case of this clone: There is no known antigen for this receptor. Base qualities are not at hand, and no much larger clone is one base apart.

The immunoSEQ Assay, a bias-controlled multiplex PCR, was used to amplify TCRbeta CDR3 regions from genomic DNA. The paper's processing steps were these. Within the assay, amplification of reference gene primers was used to estimate how many nucleated cells each sample contained. To quantify the absolute abundance of each unique TCRbeta CDR3 rearrangement, sequence reads were collapsed and filtered. Productive Simpson clonality was computed per sample as the square root of Simpson's diversity index over productive rearrangements. The immuneACCESS repertoire file appears here via TCRdb, limited to in-frame rearrangements. These files lack a portion of the clones; in checked studies, under half of the deficit traces to unresolved V genes, and the cause of the others is not known. V, J and clone size were drawn from that table, and D and trimming were deduced from the DNA. For this sample there are about 120,000 clones; around 91% appear just once. The biggest ten clones account for 3.8% of the sample.

The CDR3 sequence holds 16 residues, the cysteine and phenylalanine included. Only CDR3 DNA remains: 48 bases, in frame from the first base. The CDR1 and CDR2 encoded by the germline V gene (reference sequence) are MNHEY and SMNVEV. V loses 4 bases, J loses 1 base, and the germline ends lie 16 bases apart. In Seattle, one collaborating source enrolled patients while the infection was active and tracked those patients longitudinally over the course of disease. Collaborating institutions collected whole blood in K2EDTA tubes following their own protocols. For TCRbeta analysis, collaborator samples were shipped as frozen whole blood, as isolated PBMCs, or as DNA extracted from either sample type. Overall results and qualifications from the work: The amount of clinical and demographic metadata varied by source and participant and was provided uncurated.

Sequencing used peripheral blood. The sequence was collected from a woman between 55 and 75 years old with COVID-19, enrolled during active disease. This receptor chain uses TRBV27 and TRBJ1-2; a tentative D call is TRBD1 (6 bases match). The CDR3 is CASSSLTGDDNYGYTF. The base sequence is TGTGCCAGCAGTTCTCTGACAGGCGACGATAACTATGGCTACACCTTC.